The 31 T cell receptor beta chains listed next were all sequenced from one sample in a study of blood T cell repertoires in COVID-19. Clones were read by immunoSEQ multiplex PCR, and TCRdb kept only the in-frame ones, dropping some. The sample lists 80,000 to 90,000 clones, around four fifths occurring once. The sequenced material came from peripheral blood. The receptors shown here come from a woman in her 70s with acute or convalescent COVID-19.

Only one count was recorded for this clone. The same CDR3 is also encoded by other DNA sequences in this sample. This chain joins TRBV5-1 and TRBJ1-1, with D tentatively TRBD1 (6 bases). The V and J ends lost 3 bases and 0 bases respectively, with 9 bases between them. The germline gives CDR1 SGHRS, CDR2 YFSETQ. The CDR3 is 14 residues long. The CDR3 DNA sequence: TGCGCCAGCAGCTCCAGGGGTCTGAACACTGAAGCTTTCTTT. Protein sequence: CASSSRGLNTEAFF.

The chain carries TRBV6-5 and TRBJ1-1, with D possibly being TRBD1 (6 bases). CDR3 size: 15 residues. The germline V gene encodes CDR1 MNHEY and CDR2 SVGAGI. Trimming stripped 6 bases from V and 0 bases from J, with 14 bases between. The CDR3 sequence is CASSLRGRLNTEAFF. As DNA, the CDR3 is TGTGCCAGCAGCCTCAGGGGCCGTCTGAACACTGAAGCTTTCTTT.

This clone was seen a few times. CDR3 amino acids: CASSYQVSDLSTDTQYF. CDR3 DNA sequence: TGTGCCAGCAGCTACCAGGTCTCAGACCTTAGCACAGATACGCAGTATTTT. This chain uses TRBV5-6 with TRBJ2-3; D gene unclear. With 3 bases removed from V and 0 bases from J, the gap between germline ends came to 17 bases. The CDR3 sequence is 17 residues long. CDR1 and CDR2 from the germline V gene are SGHDT and YYEEEE.

This clone is a singleton in its sample. This rearrangement joins TRBV7-9 to TRBJ1-2; D uncertain. Germline loops: CDR1 SEHNR, CDR2 FQNEAQ (reference sequence). V was cut by 6 bases and J by 2 bases, with 10 bases left in between. This CDR3 has 13 amino acids. CDR3 in amino acids: CASSSTTNYGYTF. The CDR3 bases are TGTGCCAGCAGTTCGACAACAAACTATGGCTACACCTTC.

The chain recombines TRBV3-1 (or the pseudogene TRBV3-2) with TRBJ1-4, with D possibly TRBD1 on 6 matching bases. Trimming took 4 bases from V and 5 from J, leaving 11 bases between them. The CDR3 loop spans 14 amino acids. Germline V gene sequence: CDR1 LGHDT, CDR2 YNNKEL (reference sequence). The CDR3 reads CASSLDRMNEKLFF. The DNA of the CDR3 is TGTGCCAGCAGCCTAGACAGGATGAATGAAAAACTGTTTTTT.

This clone was picked up one time. This rearrangement joins TRBV28 to TRBJ2-7, with D possibly matching TRBD1 (6 bases). Trimming took 10 bases from V and 5 from J, leaving 18 bases between them. The length of the CDR3 is 13 residues. The germline V gene has CDR1 MDHEN and CDR2 SYDVKM. CDR3 loop: CATFDRLSDEQYF. In nucleotides, the CDR3 is TGTGCCACCTTTGACAGGTTATCTGACGAGCAGTACTTC.

The chain uses TRBV9 and TRBJ2-3; D unresolved. V was cut by 1 base and J by 6 bases, with 9 bases left in between. CDR3 length equals 13 residues. Germline CDR1 is SGDLS and CDR2 is YYNGEE. CDR3 region: CASSVSGRDTQYF. CDR3 coding DNA: TGTGCCAGCAGCGTATCGGGTCGGGATACGCAGTATTTT.

The rearrangement links TRBV6-1 to TRBJ1-5; D is undetermined. CDR1 MNHNS and CDR2 SASEGT come from the germline V gene. Trimming cost V 3 bases and J 1 base, with 13 bases left between them. This CDR3 region has 16 residues. CDR3 protein: CASSDRWVGSNQPQHF. The CDR3 DNA follows: TGTGCCAGCAGTGACCGGTGGGTGGGCAGCAATCAGCCCCAGCATTTT.

This chain joins TRBV30 and TRBJ1-2; possibly TRBD1 for D (6 bases). Germline lookup yields CDR1 GTSNPN and CDR2 SVGIG (reference sequence). This CDR3 region has 14 residues. Deletions cut 5 bases from V and 0 bases from J, with 13 bases between. CDR3: CAWAQGPANYGYTF. Written as DNA, the CDR3 is TGTGCCTGGGCCCAGGGGCCAGCTAACTATGGCTACACCTTC.

The rearrangement links TRBV19 to TRBJ2-7, with 7 bases lining up with TRBD1. This CDR3 has 14 amino acids. V was clipped by 6 bases and J by 6 bases; unmatched bases: 11. Looked up from germline, CDR1 is LNHDA and CDR2 is SQIVND (reference sequence). The CDR3 DNA follows: TGTGCCAGTAGGAATCCAGACAGGGCAAGCGAGCAGTACTTC. Its protein product is CASRNPDRASEQYF.

This rearrangement joins TRBV11-2 to TRBJ1-6, with 10 bases fitting TRBD1. The V gene end was trimmed by 10 bases and the J gene end by 13 bases; junction bases not matched to a gene: 10. Germline values: CDR1 SGHAT, CDR2 FQNNGV. The CDR3 runs 13 residues. The CDR3: CATSGQGIVPLHF. The CDR3 DNA follows: TGTGCCACTTCGGGACAGGGGATAGTCCCCCTCCACTTT.

In the case of this clone: The identical CDR3 is also encoded by other nucleotide sequences in the sample. The chain carries TRBV5-1 and TRBJ1-4; 9 positions match TRBD1. V shed 0 bases, J shed 7 bases, and the junction held 7 bases outside the gene matches. CDR3 length equals 16 residues. CDR1 and CDR2 (germline): SGHRS, YFSETQ. DNA for the CDR3: TGCGCCAGCAGCTTGGCGGGGGGACAGGGAGGTGAAAAACTGTTTTTT. Translation: CASSLAGGQGGEKLFF.

The genes are TRBV6-1 and TRBJ2-7, with 9 bases matching TRBD2. The CDR3 length is 13 residues. Losses at the gene ends were 9 bases for V and 2 bases for J; bases not matched to a gene: 5. Per the germline V gene, CDR1 is MNHNS and CDR2 is SASEGT. CDR3 region: CASVAGAPYEQYF. The CDR3, as DNA: TGTGCCAGTGTAGCGGGGGCCCCCTACGAGCAGTACTTC.

The rearrangement joins TRBV3-1 (or the pseudogene TRBV3-2) to TRBJ2-5; 8 bases line up with TRBD2. Trimming at V came to 2 bases and at J to 10 bases, leaving 9 bases not matched to a gene. The CDR3 loop spans 14 amino acids. CDR1 and CDR2 (germline): LGHDT, YNNKEL (reference sequence). The CDR3 loop reads CASSQSGGTGGQYF. As DNA, the CDR3 is TGTGCCAGCAGCCAAAGCGGGGGTACCGGGGGCCAGTACTTC.

The V call is TRBV6-6, the J call TRBJ1-5; 9 bases are shared with TRBD1. J was trimmed by 4 bases and V by 2 bases; bases with no gene match: 6. Germline V lookup: CDR1 MNHNY, CDR2 SVGAGI (reference sequence). This CDR3 is 16 amino acids long. The CDR3 is CASSYGTGSLNQPQHF. CDR3 DNA sequence: TGTGCCAGCAGTTACGGGACAGGGAGTCTTAATCAGCCCCAGCATTTT.

The chain combines TRBV29-1 with TRBJ2-3, with 8 bases identical to TRBD2. The germline CDR1 and CDR2 sequences are SQVTM and ANQGSEA. The CDR3 is 14 amino acids. J lost 0 bases, V lost 4 bases, and 3 bases had no gene match. The CDR3 is CSVVGGVSTDTQYF. CDR3 in DNA: TGCAGCGTTGTCGGGGGGGTAAGCACAGATACGCAGTATTTT.

The rearrangement joins TRBV9 to TRBJ1-2, with D possibly TRBD1 on 6 matching bases. CDR1 and CDR2 from the germline V gene are SGDLS and YYNGEE. This CDR3 is built from 15 residues. Deletions cut 0 bases from V and 2 bases from J, with 11 bases between. The CDR3 DNA reads TGTGCCAGCAGCGTAGGGACAGATCCGAACTATGGCTACACCTTC. The encoded protein is CASSVGTDPNYGYTF.

V gene TRBV10-3 combines with J gene TRBJ1-2, with D perhaps TRBD1 (5 bases). The CDR3 is made up of 13 amino acids. The germline CDR1 and CDR2 sequences are ENHRY and SYGVKD. Trimming left V 2 bases short and J 3 bases short, with 7 bases between. The CDR3 region is CAISEGGDYGYTF. In nucleotides, the CDR3 is TGTGCCATCAGTGAGGGGGGGGACTATGGCTACACCTTC.

The chain combines TRBV10-3 with TRBJ2-3, with TRBD2 matching 9 bases. The germline V gene has CDR1 ENHRY and CDR2 SYGVKD. The CDR3 contains 14 residues. Trimming took 8 bases from V and 3 from J; bases not matched to a gene: 6. In DNA, the CDR3 is TGTGCCATCGGGGCTAGCGGGGATACAGATACGCAGTATTTT. Amino acid sequence: CAIGASGDTDTQYF.

The chain is built from TRBV2 and TRBJ1-6; tentative D call: TRBD1 (5 bases). The germline V and J ends were trimmed by 8 bases and 5 bases, with 13 bases remaining between them. Germline CDR1 is SNHLY and CDR2 is FYNNEI. The CDR3 runs to 14 residues. CDR3 in amino acids: CASGPDNNNSPLHF. As DNA, the CDR3 is TGTGCCAGCGGTCCGGACAATAATAATTCACCCCTCCACTTT.

CDR3 nucleotide sequence: TGTGCCAGTAGTGGTGATGGGACAGGGAGGGAAAAACTGTTTTTT. It is translated as CASSGDGTGREKLFF. The V gene is TRBV19, the J gene TRBJ1-4; the match to TRBD1 covers 9 bases. From germline, CDR1 is LNHDA and CDR2 SQIVND (reference sequence). V dropped 5 bases and J dropped 8; count of bases not matched to a gene: 9. The CDR3 loop spans 15 amino acids.

This clone was seen only once. The CDR3 DNA reads TGTGCCAGCAGCTTACTGGGGGGATTTAGCAATGAGCAGTTCTTC. It translates to CASSLLGGFSNEQFF. The J gene is TRBJ2-1, the V gene TRBV7-2; perhaps TRBD2 as D (6 bases). The V gene lost 2 bases and the J gene lost 6 bases, with 14 bases spanning the gap. CDR3 size: 15 residues. The germline CDR1 and CDR2 sequences are SGHTA and FQGNSA.

This clone was recorded once. The V and J genes are TRBV5-8 and TRBJ1-4, with D tentatively TRBD1 (6 bases). The CDR3 spans 16 residues. The germline V and J ends were trimmed by 1 base and 7 bases, with 17 bases remaining between them. CDR1 SGHTS and CDR2 YDEGEE come from the germline V gene. CDR3 DNA: TGTGCCAGCAGCTTGTCGGCAGGGGCTGCGGGTGAAAAACTGTTTTTT. Translated: CASSLSAGAAGEKLFF.

J is TRBJ2-2 and V is TRBV7-2; D is undetermined. V was shortened by 1 base and J by 4 bases, with 7 bases between the two germline ends. CDR1 SGHTA and CDR2 FQGNSA come from the germline V gene. This CDR3 region has 14 residues. The CDR3 coding sequence is TGTGCCAGCAGCTTAGGACTTCGCACCGGGGAGCTGTTTTTT. Amino acid sequence: CASSLGLRTGELFF.

The chain is built from TRBV18 and TRBJ1-5; 8 bases align to TRBD1. Germline CDR1 is KGHSH and CDR2 is LQKENI. Trimming took 5 bases from V and 0 from J; bases not matched to a gene: 3. The CDR3 spans 15 residues. CDR3 sequence: CASSSGQASNQPQHF. The CDR3 DNA reads TGTGCCAGCTCATCGGGACAGGCTAGCAATCAGCCCCAGCATTTT. Looking up the rest from reference TRBV18 and TRBJ1-5 gives the full variable domain: NAGVMQNPRHLVRRRGQEARLRCSPMKGHSHVYWYRQLPEEGLKFMVYLQKENIIDESGMPKERFSAEFPKEGPSILRIQQVVRGDSAAYFCASSSGQASNQPQHFGDGTRLSIL.

This sequence joins TRBV3-1 (or the pseudogene TRBV3-2) and TRBJ2-5; a weak D match, TRBD2 (5 bases). The V and J ends lost 3 bases and 1 base respectively, with 6 bases between them. The CDR3 loop spans 13 amino acids. Germline CDR1 is LGHDT and CDR2 is YNNKEL (reference sequence). The DNA of the CDR3 is TGTGCCAGCAGCCAGGGGAGCCAAGAGACCCAGTACTTC. This sequence encodes CASSQGSQETQYF.

This clone occurred a few times. The chain links TRBV4-1 to TRBJ1-1, with 7 bases that match TRBD1. V lost 0 bases, J lost 10 bases, and 11 bases stayed unmatched. The CDR3 extends over 15 amino acids. Germline loops: CDR1 MGHRA, CDR2 YSYEKL. The CDR3, as DNA: TGCGCCAGCAGCCAAGACGGGAACAGGGGCGATGTAGCTTTCTTT. It codes for CASSQDGNRGDVAFF.

This chain uses TRBV9 with TRBJ1-3; 8 nucleotides match TRBD1. V was clipped by 4 bases and J by 3 bases; unmatched bases: 9. The CDR3 loop spans 16 amino acids. Per the germline V gene, CDR1 is SGDLS and CDR2 is YYNGEE. CDR3 bases: TGTGCCAGCAGCTTGCAGGGGGCAGGCGTTGGAAACACCATATATTTT. It codes for CASSLQGAGVGNTIYF.

Worth noting for this clone: The same CDR3 is also encoded by other DNA sequences in this sample. V gene TRBV6-5 combines with J gene TRBJ1-4, with TRBD1 identical over 8 bases. The length of the CDR3 is 14 residues. With 6 bases clipped from V and 5 bases from J, the junction kept 5 bases outside the gene matches. Germline-derived CDR1 and CDR2 are MNHEY and SVGAGI. The DNA of the CDR3 is TGTGCCAGCAGCTTGGACAGGGTAAATGAAAAACTGTTTTTT. It encodes CASSLDRVNEKLFF.

The chain carries TRBV9 and TRBJ2-7; D might be TRBD1 (8 bases). The V gene lost 3 bases and the J gene lost 6 bases, with 10 bases spanning the gap. CDR1 is SGDLS and CDR2 is YYNGEE in the germline V gene. This CDR3 has 12 residues. CDR3 sequence: CASSDRGGEQYF. In DNA, the CDR3 is TGTGCCAGCAGCGACAGGGGGGGCGAGCAGTACTTC.

The chain recombines TRBV20-1 with TRBJ1-1; tentatively, D is TRBD1 (5 bases). This CDR3 is 13 amino acids long. Trimming shortened V by 3 bases and J by 10 bases, and 18 bases separated the two germline ends. The germline V gene has CDR1 DFQATT and CDR2 SNEGSKA (reference sequence). The CDR3 loop reads CSASTGLSVSAFF. The DNA of the CDR3 is TGCAGTGCTAGTACAGGTCTATCAGTGTCAGCTTTCTTT.